This TCR beta chain was found in a study of T cells in tumors after PD-1 blockade. As for the study in general: No patient had prior checkpoint blockade, systemic immunosuppression, or radiotherapy within 4 weeks. Some patients also took daily vismodegib 150 mg during anti-PD-1 treatment. Findings and caveats of the study: Approximately 41% of tumor TCR clonotypes were also found in blood.

V lost 3 bases to trimming and J lost 0 bases, with 6 bases between them. This CDR3 has 14 amino acids. Germline V gene data show CDR1 as LNHDA and CDR2 as SQIVND (reference sequence). With respect to this clone: What it recognizes is unknown.

Measured with immunoSEQ multiplex PCR; TCRdb has only the in-frame clones, and not every one. This sample has 60,000 to 75,000 clones, with over 65% found just once. The receptor was isolated from a human donor with basal cell carcinoma. The V call is TRBV19, the J call TRBJ2-1; D uncertain. The source material was PBMCs, sampled after anti-PD-1 treatment. The CDR3 reads CASSIKSSYNEQFF. The CDR3 DNA reads TGTGCCAGTAGTATTAAGAGCTCCTACAATGAGCAGTTCTTC.